These 10 T cell receptor beta chains share one sample of origin, sequenced in a study of shared clonotypes between healthy human individuals. Some clones are missing from TCRdb's copy, which holds only in-frame ones; the method was immunoSEQ multiplex PCR. The data contain around 1.9 million clones, more than 85% of them singletons. Cells designated naive CD8 were CD45RO-negative and were positively selected for CCR7, with terminally differentiated effector memory CD45RA+ cells excluded. The material sequenced was naive CD8+ T cells from PBMCs. These receptors all come from a man between 18 and 35 years old in good health. Some clones in this sample may be carry-over from other donors' samples.

A single count supports this clone. This sequence joins TRBV5-6 and TRBJ2-7, with a possible D match to TRBD1 (7 bases). V lost 4 bases, J lost 0 bases, and 20 bases lay in between. Germline loops: CDR1 SGHDT, CDR2 YYEEEE. The CDR3 is 17 amino acids. The CDR3 DNA reads TGTGCCAGCAGCCCCGGGGGCGGACAGGAGAGCTCCTACGAGCAGTACTTC. It encodes CASSPGGGQESSYEQYF.

The chain combines TRBV29-1 with TRBJ1-1; no firm D call. The CDR3 totals 12 residues. Germline CDR1 reads SQVTM; CDR2 reads ANQGSEA. The V end was cut by 5 bases, the J end by 0 bases, with 7 bases between. The CDR3 DNA follows: TGCAGCGTTCAACAGATGAACACTGAAGCTTTCTTT. It codes for CSVQQMNTEAFF.

The chain recombines TRBV30 with TRBJ2-1, with TRBD1 as a possible D gene (5 bases). The length of the CDR3 is 13 residues. The germline gives CDR1 GTSNPN, CDR2 SVGIG (reference sequence). Trimming removed 3 bases from V and 7 bases from J, with 13 bases in between. The CDR3 nucleotides read TGTGCCTGGAGCCGTGGACACTTAAATGAGCAGTTCTTC. Protein sequence: CAWSRGHLNEQFF.

In its sample, this clone was seen once. In the same sample, other DNA sequences code for this CDR3. This chain joins TRBV6-6 and TRBJ2-5; TRBD1 matches 8 bases. V shed 6 bases, J shed 4 bases, and the junction held 7 bases outside the gene matches. Germline assignment: CDR1 MNHNY and CDR2 SVGAGI (reference sequence). The CDR3 is 14 amino acids. This CDR3 reads CASSRDRGGETQYF. Here the CDR3 DNA reads TGTGCCAGCAGCCGCGACAGGGGAGGAGAGACCCAGTACTTC.

This chain joins TRBV6-1 and TRBJ2-1; TRBD2 matches 12 bases. The CDR3 sequence is 15 residues long. The V and J ends lost 3 bases and 8 bases, in that order; junction bases with no gene match: 5. CDR1 and CDR2 (germline): MNHNS, SASEGT. The CDR3 region has the DNA TGTGCCAGCAGTGACCGACTAGCGGGAGTGTATGAGCAGTTCTTC. Translating it yields CASSDRLAGVYEQFF.

The table lists this clone with a few counts. The chain couples TRBV10-3 to TRBJ1-5, with unresolved D. Germline CDR1 ENHRY, CDR2 SYGVKD. Trimming pared 10 bases from V and 0 bases from J, leaving 7 bases between. This CDR3 comprises 12 residues. The CDR3 reads CATSDSNQPQHF. The CDR3 nucleotides are TGTGCCACCTCAGATAGCAATCAGCCCCAGCATTTT.

The chain is built from TRBV9 and TRBJ1-2, with D possibly being TRBD1 (5 bases). Germline-derived CDR1 and CDR2 are SGDLS and YYNGEE. The V and J ends lost 3 bases and 0 bases respectively, with 12 bases between them. This CDR3 has 15 residues. For the CDR3, the DNA is TGTGCCAGCAGCGGTAACAGACAGACTAACTATGGCTACACCTTC. As protein: CASSGNRQTNYGYTF.

The chain couples TRBV5-1 to TRBJ2-2; D is possibly TRBD1 or TRBD2 (5 bases each). Germline CDR1 is SGHRS and CDR2 is YFSETQ. Trimming shortened V by 6 bases and J by 0 bases, and 21 bases separated the two germline ends. The CDR3 has 18 residues. This CDR3 reads CASNLVGTGYSNTGELFF. CDR3 coding DNA: TGCGCCAGCAACCTAGTAGGGACGGGATATTCGAACACCGGGGAGCTGTTTTTT. Based on the CDR3 plus reference TRBV5-1 and TRBJ2-2, the full variable domain is KAGVTQTPRYLIKTRGQQVTLSCSPISGHRSVSWYQQTPGQGLQFLFEYFSETQRNKGNFPGRFSGRQFSNSRSEMNVSTLELGDSALYLCASNLVGTGYSNTGELFFGEGSRLTVL.

The rearrangement uses TRBV5-1 and TRBJ2-7; D gene unclear. The CDR3 sequence is 13 residues long. Deletions cut 4 bases from V and 3 bases from J, with 11 bases between. CDR1 and CDR2 from the germline V gene are SGHRS and YFSETQ. CDR3 DNA sequence: TGCGCCAGCAGCGCCTTCCTTGGCTACGAGCAGTACTTC. Residues: CASSAFLGYEQYF.

This rearrangement joins TRBV10-2 to TRBJ1-4; D perhaps matches TRBD1 (5 bases). Germline-derived CDR1 and CDR2 are WSHSY and SAAADI. The germline V and J ends were trimmed by 3 bases and 3 bases, with 11 bases remaining between them. This CDR3 contains 15 residues. The CDR3 DNA is TGCGCCAGCAGTGACCGAGGGGTCCCTAATGAAAAACTGTTTTTT. As protein: CASSDRGVPNEKLFF.